Below, 20 T cell receptor beta chains from the same sample are listed, as sequenced in a study of blood T cell repertoires in COVID-19. Clones were read by immunoSEQ multiplex PCR, and TCRdb kept only the in-frame ones, dropping some. The top ten clones hold around 7% of a sample with 240,000 or so clones, roughly 80% of them seen once. The source material was peripheral blood. The receptors come from a woman of 80 years or more with COVID-19, enrolled during active disease.

The chain couples TRBV7-9 to TRBJ1-5; D remains ambiguous. The CDR3 has 12 residues. Germline-derived CDR1 and CDR2 are SEHNR and FQNEAQ (reference sequence). Trimming took 5 bases from V and 0 from J, leaving 2 bases between them. The DNA of the CDR3 is TGTGCCAGCAGCCATAGCAATCAGCCCCAGCATTTT. It encodes CASSHSNQPQHF.

This chain connects TRBV10-3 to TRBJ2-1; 10 bases match TRBD2. Per germline, CDR1 ENHRY and CDR2 SYGVKD. CDR3 length: 13 amino acids. V was clipped by 7 bases and J by 9 bases; unmatched bases: 6. DNA for the CDR3: TGTGCCATCAAATGGACTAGCGGCAGTGAGCAGTTCTTC. Protein product: CAIKWTSGSEQFF.

V is TRBV10-3 and J is TRBJ1-4, with a weak D call TRBD1 (5 bases). CDR1 is ENHRY and CDR2 is SYGVKD in the germline V gene. The CDR3 consists of 13 residues. V lost 4 bases, J lost 8 bases, and 11 bases lay in between. The CDR3 loop is CAISGGQSEKLFF. In nucleotides, the CDR3 is TGTGCCATCAGTGGGGGCCAGTCGGAAAAACTGTTTTTT.

V usage is TRBV5-1 and J usage is TRBJ1-4; tentatively, D is TRBD1 (6 bases). Germline V gives CDR1 SGHRS, CDR2 YFSETQ. Trimming left V 4 bases short and J 7 bases short, with 14 bases between. The CDR3 is 14 amino acids. CDR3 loop: CASSPGTQTEKLFF. The CDR3 DNA reads TGCGCCAGCAGCCCGGGGACACAGACTGAAAAACTGTTTTTT.

The V gene is TRBV19, the J gene TRBJ2-3, with 8 bases fitting TRBD2. Germline-derived CDR1 and CDR2 are LNHDA and SQIVND (reference sequence). V lost 7 bases, J lost 5 bases, and 8 bases stayed unmatched. This CDR3 is 14 amino acids long. DNA for the CDR3: TGTGCCAGTACGGCCAGGGGACTAGGAGATACGCAGTATTTT. The encoded protein is CASTARGLGDTQYF. The full variable domain, its missing parts supplied by reference TRBV19 and TRBJ2-3, is DGGITQSPKYLFRKEGQNVTLSCEQNLNHDAMYWYRQDPGQGLRLIYYSQIVNDFQKGDIAEGYSVSREKKESFPLTVTSAQKNPTAFYLCASTARGLGDTQYFGPGTRLTVL.

V gene TRBV18 combines with J gene TRBJ2-1; D not resolved. The CDR3 extends over 14 amino acids. Germline V gene data show CDR1 as KGHSH and CDR2 as LQKENI. V gave up 3 bases and J gave up 4 bases, with 10 bases separating them. The CDR3 reads CASSPPSPYNEQFF. DNA for the CDR3: TGTGCCAGCTCACCCCCGAGCCCGTACAATGAGCAGTTCTTC.

The rearrangement links TRBV5-1 to TRBJ2-2; no firm D call. V lost 3 bases and J lost 4, with 13 bases in between. Per germline, CDR1 SGHRS and CDR2 YFSETQ. CDR3 length: 15 residues. The DNA for the CDR3 is TGCGCCAGCAGCTATGAAAGACTCAGCACCGGGGAGCTGTTTTTT. Encoded protein: CASSYERLSTGELFF.

In its sample, this clone was seen a few times. This rearrangement joins TRBV7-6 to TRBJ2-5; 7 nucleotides agree with TRBD1. V was pared by 1 base and J by 4 bases, with 9 bases of the junction left unmatched. The CDR3 spans 16 residues. Looked up from germline, CDR1 is SGHVS and CDR2 is FNYEAQ. Here the CDR3 reads CASSLDSTGYLETQYF. CDR3 DNA: TGTGCCAGCAGCTTAGATTCGACAGGGTATTTAGAGACCCAGTACTTC.

This rearrangement joins TRBV7-9 to TRBJ2-7, with D perhaps TRBD2 (6 bases). CDR1 is SEHNR, CDR2 FQNEAQ, per germline (reference sequence). V lost 1 base and J 3 bases, leaving 13 bases between the germline ends. This CDR3 is 15 amino acids long. This CDR3 reads CASSLGVGGIYEQYF. CDR3 nucleotide sequence: TGTGCCAGCAGCTTAGGGGTTGGGGGGATCTACGAGCAGTACTTC.

The rearrangement links TRBV30 to TRBJ1-2; D might be TRBD1 (6 bases). This CDR3 is 14 amino acids long. Trimming removed 0 bases from V and 8 bases from J, with 16 bases in between. Germline V lookup: CDR1 GTSNPN, CDR2 SVGIG (reference sequence). The CDR3 DNA follows: TGTGCCTGGAGTGTAGGGGCAGGGGCTAGGGGCTACACCTTC. Its protein is CAWSVGAGARGYTF.

This chain uses TRBV30 with TRBJ1-6; D not certain. CDR3 length equals 16 residues. Germline assignment: CDR1 GTSNPN and CDR2 SVGIG (reference sequence). V lost 0 bases and J lost 0, with 9 bases in between. CDR3 nucleotide sequence: TGTGCCTGGAGTGTATGGCAATCCTCCTATAATTCACCCCTCCACTTT. It specifies CAWSVWQSSYNSPLHF.

The count of this clone is one. The chain joins TRBV18 to TRBJ2-2; 7 bases match TRBD2. This CDR3 has 15 amino acids. The trim removed 5 bases at V and 2 bases at J, leaving 5 bases unmatched. CDR1 and CDR2 from the germline V gene are KGHSH and LQKENI. The CDR3 protein is CASSSLAVNTGELFF. DNA of the CDR3: TGTGCCAGCTCATCGCTAGCGGTAAACACCGGGGAGCTGTTTTTT.

The genes are TRBV3-1 (or the pseudogene TRBV3-2) and TRBJ1-2, with D perhaps TRBD1 (6 bases). In germline, CDR1 is LGHDT, CDR2 YNNKEL (reference sequence). V was cut by 1 base and J by 8 bases, with 8 bases left in between. This CDR3 is built from 12 residues. The CDR3 nucleotides read TGTGCCAGCAGCCAAGTCCAGGGGGGCTACACCTTC. It codes for CASSQVQGGYTF.

The V call is TRBV2, the J call TRBJ2-6; 9 bases line up with TRBD2. Germline V gene lookup returns CDR1 SNHLY and CDR2 FYNNEI. V shed 10 bases and J 4 bases; nucleotides not matched to a gene: 8. The length of the CDR3 is 15 residues. The CDR3 here is CAKTAGGRGANVLTF. In DNA, the CDR3 is TGTGCCAAAACGGCGGGGGGGCGCGGGGCCAACGTCCTGACTTTC. Full variable domain (rest looked up from reference TRBV2 and TRBJ2-6): EPEVTQTPSHQVTQMGQEVILRCVPISNHLYFYWYRQILGQKVEFLVSFYNNEISEKSEIFDDQFSVERPDGSNFTLKIRSTKLEDSAMYFCAKTAGGRGANVLTFGAGSRLTVL.

The chain carries TRBV7-9 and TRBJ2-7; 9 nucleotides line up with TRBD1. V trimming: 3 bases; J trimming: 6 bases; junction bases outside the gene matches: 0. The CDR3 has 12 residues. Germline V lookup: CDR1 SEHNR, CDR2 FQNEAQ (reference sequence). In nucleotides, the CDR3 is TGTGCCAGCAGCTTGGACAGGGGCGAGCAGTACTTC. This codes for CASSLDRGEQYF.

The chain uses TRBV18 and TRBJ2-3; D remains unclear. The CDR3 loop spans 13 amino acids. The germline V gene has CDR1 KGHSH and CDR2 LQKENI. Between the trimmed V and J ends, which lost 2 bases and 5 bases, there was a span of 8 bases. CDR3 in DNA: TGTGCCAGCTCACCAGGTTCGGGAGATACGCAGTATTTT. Translating it yields CASSPGSGDTQYF.

The gene calls are TRBV12-3 or TRBV12-4 and TRBJ1-5; maybe TRBD1 (5 bases). The CDR3 is 13 amino acids. V lost 8 bases to trimming and J lost 6 bases, with 14 bases between them. The CDR3: CASAGREGQPQHF. CDR3 sequence (DNA): TGTGCCAGCGCGGGGCGGGAGGGTCAGCCCCAGCATTTT.

This chain joins TRBV19 and TRBJ2-7, with TRBD2 matching over 7 bases. CDR1 LNHDA and CDR2 SQIVND come from the germline V gene (reference sequence). V was pared by 10 bases and J by 7 bases, with 19 bases of the junction left unmatched. This CDR3 is built from 15 residues. The CDR3 loop is CATSSPGLSLGEQYF. The DNA for the CDR3 is TGTGCCACCTCCTCCCCGGGACTATCTTTGGGGGAGCAGTACTTC.

V usage is TRBV30 and J usage is TRBJ1-6; 7 positions agree with TRBD1. The CDR3 runs 14 residues. V shed 3 bases, J shed 8 bases, and the junction held 7 bases outside the gene matches. CDR1 is GTSNPN, CDR2 SVGIG, per germline (reference sequence). CDR3 sequence reads: CAWSGTGVYSPLHF. The CDR3 DNA reads as TGTGCCTGGAGCGGAACAGGGGTTTATTCACCCCTCCACTTT.

The chain joins TRBV5-6 to TRBJ1-4, with 9 positions matching TRBD1. Germline V lookup: CDR1 SGHDT, CDR2 YYEEEE. V shed 3 bases, J shed 14 bases, and the junction held 14 bases outside the gene matches. The CDR3 runs 15 residues. The CDR3 nucleotides read TGTGCCAGCAGCTCCCCCCGGACAGGGGAGAGGGATCTGTTTTTT. Translation: CASSSPRTGERDLFF.